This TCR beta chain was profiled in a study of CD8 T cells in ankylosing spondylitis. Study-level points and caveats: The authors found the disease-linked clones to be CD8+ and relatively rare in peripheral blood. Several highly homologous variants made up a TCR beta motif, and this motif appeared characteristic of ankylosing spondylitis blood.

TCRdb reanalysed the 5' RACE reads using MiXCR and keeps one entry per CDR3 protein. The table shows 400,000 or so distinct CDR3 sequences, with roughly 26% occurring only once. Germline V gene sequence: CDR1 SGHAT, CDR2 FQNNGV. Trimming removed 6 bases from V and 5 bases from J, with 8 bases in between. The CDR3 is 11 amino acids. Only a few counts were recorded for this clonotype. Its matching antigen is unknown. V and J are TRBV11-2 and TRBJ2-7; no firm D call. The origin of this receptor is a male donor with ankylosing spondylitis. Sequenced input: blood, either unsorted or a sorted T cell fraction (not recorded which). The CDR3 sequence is CASSYSDEQYF. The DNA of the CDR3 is TGTGCCAGCAGTTATTCCGACGAGCAGTACTTC. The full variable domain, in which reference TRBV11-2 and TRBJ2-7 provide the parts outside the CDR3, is EAGVAQSPRYKIIEKRQSVAFWCNPISGHATLYWYQQILGQGPKLLIQFQNNGVVDDSQLPKDRFSAERLKGVDSTLKIQPAKLEDSAVYLCASSYSDEQYFGPGTRLTVT.